This is a list of T cell receptor beta chains from one sample in a study of blood T cell repertoires in COVID-19. The table came from immunoSEQ multiplex PCR; TCRdb's copy has only in-frame clones and leaves some out. The data contain over 150,000 clones, roughly 87% of them seen just once; the ten biggest clones take up over 7%. Material for sequencing was PBMCs or T cells enriched from blood (not recorded which). The receptor set was obtained from a woman aged 45 to 65 who had recovered from COVID-19. CDR3s include the opening cysteine and the closing phenylalanine or tryptophan. A D gene is named only where the DNA matches it firmly. Size is stated for part of the rows, as once, few or many counts, or as a class when the clone is expanded.

D gene	V gene	J gene	clone size	CDR3 protein	CDR3 DNA
NA	TRBV7-8	TRBJ1-6	NA	CASSLGSTSANSPLHF	TGTGCCAGCAGCTTAGGTTCGACTTCCGCCAATTCACCCCTCCACTTT
TRBD1	TRBV2	TRBJ1-4	NA	CASRDSGATNEKLFF	TGTGCCTCCCGGGACAGTGGGGCAACTAATGAAAAACTGTTTTTT
TRBD1	TRBV11-3	TRBJ2-7	once	CASSLYRGYEQYF	TGTGCCAGCAGCTTGTACAGGGGCTACGAGCAGTACTTC
NA	TRBV19	TRBJ2-1	NA	CASSKMAPYNEQFF	TGTGCCAGTAGTAAGATGGCTCCTTACAATGAGCAGTTCTTC
NA	TRBV4-2	TRBJ1-2	NA	CASSQDLPIEGFEYGYTF	TGTGCCAGCAGCCAAGATTTGCCCATCGAGGGTTTCGAATATGGCTACACCTTC
TRBD1	TRBV27	TRBJ1-2	NA	CASLPLRDSFNYGYTF	TGTGCCAGCCTCCCTCTAAGGGACAGCTTCAACTATGGCTACACCTTC
NA	TRBV2	TRBJ2-3	NA	CASSPGQTTDTQYF	TGTGCCAGCAGTCCAGGGCAGACCACAGATACGCAGTATTTT
TRBD2	TRBV12-3/TRBV12-4	TRBJ2-5	NA	CASSFLGGETQYF	TGTGCCAGCAGTTTTCTCGGGGGGGAGACCCAGTACTTC
TRBD1	TRBV5-1	TRBJ2-7	NA	CASSSRQGHYEQYF	TGCGCCAGCAGCTCCCGACAGGGCCACTACGAGCAGTACTTC
NA	TRBV12-3/TRBV12-4	TRBJ2-7	NA	CASSSGGGREQYF	TGTGCCAGCAGTTCCGGAGGAGGGCGCGAGCAGTACTTC
TRBD1	TRBV10-1	TRBJ2-7	NA	CASSETGPYEQYF	TGCGCCAGCAGCGAGACAGGGCCCTACGAGCAGTACTTC
TRBD2	TRBV18	TRBJ2-1	NA	CASSPPLTSGRPSSYNEQFF	TGTGCCAGCTCACCACCGTTGACTAGCGGGAGGCCTAGCTCCTACAATGAGCAGTTCTTC
TRBD2	TRBV9	TRBJ2-1	NA	CASSAGLAGVNEQFF	TGTGCCAGCAGCGCAGGACTAGCGGGAGTGAATGAGCAGTTCTTC
TRBD2	TRBV24-1	TRBJ2-5	NA	CATSGGSAETQYF	TGTGCCACCAGTGGCGGGAGTGCAGAGACCCAGTACTTC
NA	TRBV25-1	TRBJ1-4	few	CASGREKLFF	TGTGCCAGCGGGCGTGAAAAACTGTTTTTT
NA	TRBV6-5	TRBJ1-1	NA	CASSYSIQGDTEAFF	TGTGCCAGCAGTTACTCGATTCAGGGCGACACTGAAGCTTTCTTT
NA	TRBV11-2	TRBJ2-1	NA	CASSPTGSSYNEQFF	TGTGCCAGCAGTCCCACAGGGAGCTCCTACAATGAGCAGTTCTTC
NA	TRBV5-4	TRBJ2-2	NA	CASSLARGTGELFF	TGTGCCAGCAGCTTGGCACGAGGTACCGGGGAGCTGTTTTTT
TRBD1	TRBV15	TRBJ2-3	NA	CATSRVDRELTDTQYF	TGTGCCACCAGCAGGGTGGACAGGGAACTCACAGATACGCAGTATTTT